A selection of T cell receptor beta chains follows, all from one sample in a study of blood T cell repertoires in COVID-19. Measured with immunoSEQ multiplex PCR; TCRdb has only the in-frame clones, and not every one. This table holds around 250,000 clones, 70% to 90% found once. Input material: PBMCs or T cells enriched from blood (not recorded which). The receptors originated from a woman aged 50 to 65 who had recovered from COVID-19. The CDR3 runs from the conserved cysteine through the conserved F or W. A D gene is named only where the DNA matches it firmly. Clone size is shown for a subset of rows, as once, few, many or a class of expanded clone.

TRBD1	TRBV7-6	-	TRBJ2-7	TGTGCCAGCAGCTCCCCCGTCCGGGACAGGGAGGACGAGCAGTACTTC	CASSSPVRDREDEQYF
TRBD1	TRBV10-3	-	TRBJ1-5	TGTGCCATCAGCGAGGGGGCAGGCAATCAGCCCCAGCATTTT	CAISEGAGNQPQHF
TRBD1	TRBV6-5	-	TRBJ1-2	TGTGCCAGCAGACAACAGCGAGGGGGCGGGGGCTACACCTTC	CASRQQRGGGGYTF
TRBD2	TRBV7-6	-	TRBJ2-7	TGTGCCAGCAGCTTAAGTAGCGGGTTTAGCTCCTACGAGCAGTACTTC	CASSLSSGFSSYEQYF
-	TRBV6-5	-	TRBJ1-1	TGTGCCAGCAGTTTGAGGACTGAAGCTTTCTTT	CASSLRTEAFF
TRBD2	TRBV4-3	-	TRBJ2-1	TGCGCCAGCAGCCGTACACTAGCGGGAGGGAATGAGCAGTTCTTC	CASSRTLAGGNEQFF
TRBD2	TRBV11-2	-	TRBJ2-7	TGTGCCAGCAGCTTTGGTCTGACTAGCGTCTACGAGCAGTACTTC	CASSFGLTSVYEQYF
-	TRBV5-1	-	TRBJ2-7	TGCGCCAGCAGCTTGGCCAGGGTTCCCTCCTACGAGCAGTACTTC	CASSLARVPSYEQYF
-	TRBV28	-	TRBJ1-2	TGTGCCAGCAGTCGGACACGGACTAATGGCTACACCTTC	CASSRTRTNGYTF
-	TRBV27	-	TRBJ2-3	TGTGCCAGCAGTTTCAACCTCGTCGGCGGGTGGCCGGGCTCCACAGATACGCAGTATTTT	CASSFNLVGGWPGSTDTQYF
TRBD1	TRBV15	many	TRBJ1-4	TGTGCCACCAGCAGTGACCGCACAGGGGGTGAAAAACTGTTTTTT	CATSSDRTGGEKLFF
-	TRBV7-3	-	TRBJ2-7	TGTGCCAGCAGCTCGGGGGACGAGCAGTACTTC	CASSSGDEQYF